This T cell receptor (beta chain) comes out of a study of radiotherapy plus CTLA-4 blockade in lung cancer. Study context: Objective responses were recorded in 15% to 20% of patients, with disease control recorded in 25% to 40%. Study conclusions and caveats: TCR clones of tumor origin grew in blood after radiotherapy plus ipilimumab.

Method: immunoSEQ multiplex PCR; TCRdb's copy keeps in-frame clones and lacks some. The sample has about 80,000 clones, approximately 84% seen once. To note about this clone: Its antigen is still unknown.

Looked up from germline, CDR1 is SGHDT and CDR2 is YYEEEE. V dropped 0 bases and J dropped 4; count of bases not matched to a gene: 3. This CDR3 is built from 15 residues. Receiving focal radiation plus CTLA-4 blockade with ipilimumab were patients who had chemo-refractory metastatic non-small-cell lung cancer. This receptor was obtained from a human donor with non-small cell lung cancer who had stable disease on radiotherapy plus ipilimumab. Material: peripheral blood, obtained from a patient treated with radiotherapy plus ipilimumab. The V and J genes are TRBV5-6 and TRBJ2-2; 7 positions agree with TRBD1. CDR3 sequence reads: CASSLEQGSTGELFF. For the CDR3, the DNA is TGTGCCAGCAGCTTGGAACAGGGGAGCACCGGGGAGCTGTTTTTT.